Judged by frequency, the clone carrying this T cell receptor (beta chain) is medium-sized. What it recognizes is unknown. The CDR3 extends 3 residues past the end of the read, so its final part is completed from the germline J gene. After more than five days with irradiated graft donor PBMCs, CFSE-labeled recipient PBMCs were FACS-sorted. This sample is drawn from a study of Tregs in tolerant kidney transplant recipients. Study findings and constraints: Validation in larger populations is needed because few patients were studied.

There are 13 residues in the CDR3. CDR1 and CDR2 (germline): SGHAT, FQNNGV. Sequencing was performed with immunoSEQ multiplex PCR; in TCRdb, only in-frame clones are kept and a portion is missing. This sample's clone table lists about 990 clones. The clonotype comes from a human patient who received a combined kidney and bone marrow transplant. The chain joins TRBV11-2 to TRBJ1-1; weak D call: TRBD1 (5 bases). The sample here was CD4+ T cells from blood cultured with allogeneic cells, taken before the transplant. The CDR3 sequence: CASSFPFQGQAFF. The covered CDR3 bases are TGTGCCAGCAGCTTTCCTTTCCAGGGTCAA.